A selection of T cell receptor beta chains follows, all from one sample in a study of blood T cell repertoires in COVID-19. The assay was immunoSEQ multiplex PCR, and TCRdb's table has in-frame clones only and misses some. The top ten hold 3.6% of the sample, which has roughly 180,000 clones, around four fifths seen once. The sample consisted of PBMCs or T cells enriched from blood (not recorded which). These receptors were obtained from a woman between 50 and 59 years old in a cohort exposed to, infected with or recovered from COVID-19 (not recorded which). The CDR3 runs from the conserved cysteine through the conserved F or W. A D gene is named only where the DNA matches it firmly.

v_gene	d_gene	j_gene	CDR3aa
TRBV2	.	TRBJ2-5	CASTTRAQGETQYF
TRBV28	TRBD1	TRBJ2-5	CASSFRGRETQYF
TRBV27	.	TRBJ1-6	CASRGGGSVVRNSPLHF
TRBV5-1	TRBD1	TRBJ2-1	CASSLETGQGGEQFF
TRBV5-4	.	TRBJ1-2	CASSSRQELLNYGYTF
TRBV7-2	TRBD1	TRBJ1-5	CASSPSGTGGQPQHF
TRBV27	TRBD1	TRBJ2-7	CASSLQGASTEQYF
TRBV6-5	TRBD2	TRBJ2-5	CATTRLAESQETQYF
TRBV11-2	TRBD2	TRBJ2-1	CASRPSGEGEQFF
TRBV30	.	TRBJ2-1	CAWSVKGRKNNEQFF
TRBV28	TRBD1	TRBJ1-6	CASSETGAYSPLHF
TRBV5-1	.	TRBJ1-4	CASSLKPDREKLFF
TRBV5-6	.	TRBJ2-7	CASSLDGQRAYEQYF
TRBV12-5	TRBD2	TRBJ2-1	CASGLVTSGRDNEQFF
TRBV2	TRBD1	TRBJ2-5	CGGGQRRGETQYF
TRBV30	.	TRBJ1-4	CAWSVSSTNEKLFF
TRBV5-1	.	TRBJ1-2	CASSLEGEANYGYTF
TRBV28	.	TRBJ2-6	CASRTAGSGANVLTF
TRBV20-1	.	TRBJ1-5	CSASDAQGRNQPQHF
TRBV5-8	.	TRBJ2-1	CASSLGGSGLTEQFF
TRBV15	.	TRBJ1-1	CATSRDRSGGSTEAFF
TRBV6-5	.	TRBJ2-5	CASSSRGQLETQYF
TRBV10-3	TRBD2	TRBJ2-1	CAIRDSGSSYNEQFF
TRBV28	.	TRBJ1-4	CASGSGLRVEKLFF
TRBV27	.	TRBJ2-5	CASSPPGLPQETQYF
TRBV28	.	TRBJ2-1	CASSLSGGRNEQFF
TRBV6-2/TRBV6-3	.	TRBJ2-3	CASSYSRGTTDTQYF
TRBV7-2	.	TRBJ1-4	CASSPKPTRGKTNEKLFF
TRBV5-1	.	TRBJ2-1	CASSSTGLRGYNEQFF
TRBV21-1	.	TRBJ2-3	CASSKGGTSGPIASTDTQYF
TRBV4-1	.	TRBJ2-3	CASLLFPGLDTDTQYF
TRBV14	TRBD1	TRBJ1-1	CASSRDRDTEAFF
TRBV18	TRBD1	TRBJ1-5	CASSPTGWVAQHF